The entry that follows covers one TCR beta chain sequence. What it binds is unknown. The data originate from a study of metastatic and nonmetastatic thyroid tumors. The wider study: Samples came from malignant and benign thyroid patients, and repertoires were compared across blood and tumor or nodule tissue.

In the source study's methods: Construction of a distant-metastasis classifier for papillary thyroid cancer relied on CDR3 differences across clinicopathological groups. Using MiXCR, TCRdb reanalyzed the PCR reads. The V and J calls reflect TCRdb's pipeline rather than the authors' work. The repertoire holds roughly 21,000 clones, with roughly 27% as singletons. The CDR3 is 14 amino acids. Germline values: CDR1 MGHRA, CDR2 YSYEKL. Trimming cost V 5 bases and J 6 bases, with 16 bases left between them. Whole-study results and caveats: Malignant thyroid tumors reportedly exceeded benign nodules significantly in TCR beta diversity, with the difference appearing in blood and tumor.

No patient had received any treatment before thyroid surgery. This rearrangement joins TRBV4-1 to TRBJ2-5; TRBD2 is a possible D gene (7 bases). Specimen: tumor tissue. The sequence was collected from a male donor with papillary thyroid cancer or a benign thyroid nodule (not recorded which). Some clones in this sample may be carry-over from other donors' samples. The CDR3 reads CASSLGTGGQTQYF. The CDR3 DNA follows: TGCGCCAGCAGCTTAGGTACGGGGGGCCAGACCCAGTACTTC.